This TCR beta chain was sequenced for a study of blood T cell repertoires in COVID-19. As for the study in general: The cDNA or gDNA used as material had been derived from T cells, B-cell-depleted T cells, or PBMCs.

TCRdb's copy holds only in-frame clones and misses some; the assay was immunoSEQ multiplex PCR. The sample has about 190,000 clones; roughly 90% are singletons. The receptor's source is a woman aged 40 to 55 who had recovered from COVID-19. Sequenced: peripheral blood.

The CDR3 region is CASTRTGAEAFF. The CDR3 DNA is TGTGCCAGCACCCGGACAGGGGCTGAAGCTTTCTTT. V is TRBV6-5 and J is TRBJ1-1; 9 nucleotides line up with TRBD1. CDR1 is MNHEY, CDR2 SVGAGI, per germline. This CDR3 region has 12 residues. V dropped 7 bases and J dropped 6; count of bases not matched to a gene: 3.